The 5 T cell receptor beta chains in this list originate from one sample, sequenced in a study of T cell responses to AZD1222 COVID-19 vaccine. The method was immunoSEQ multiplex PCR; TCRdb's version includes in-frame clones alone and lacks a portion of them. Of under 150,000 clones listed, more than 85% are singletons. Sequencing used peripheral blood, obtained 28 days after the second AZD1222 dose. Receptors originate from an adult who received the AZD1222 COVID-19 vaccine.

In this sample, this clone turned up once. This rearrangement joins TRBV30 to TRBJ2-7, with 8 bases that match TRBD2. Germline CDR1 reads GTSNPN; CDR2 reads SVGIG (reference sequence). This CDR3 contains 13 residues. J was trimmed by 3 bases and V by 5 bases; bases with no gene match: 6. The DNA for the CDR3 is TGTGCCTGGCAAAAAGCGGGGGACTACGAGCAGTACTTC. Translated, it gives CAWQKAGDYEQYF.

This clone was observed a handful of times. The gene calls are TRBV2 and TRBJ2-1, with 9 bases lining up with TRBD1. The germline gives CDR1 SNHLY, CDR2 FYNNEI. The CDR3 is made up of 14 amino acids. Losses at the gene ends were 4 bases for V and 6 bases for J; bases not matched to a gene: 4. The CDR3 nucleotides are TGTGCCAGCAGTGTTGAACAGGGGGCCAATGAGCAGTTCTTC. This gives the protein CASSVEQGANEQFF.

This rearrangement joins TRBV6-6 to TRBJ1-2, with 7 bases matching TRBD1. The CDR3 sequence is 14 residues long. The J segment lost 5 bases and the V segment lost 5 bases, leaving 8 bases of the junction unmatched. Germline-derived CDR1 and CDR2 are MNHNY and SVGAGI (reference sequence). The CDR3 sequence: CASSGGQQTYGYTF. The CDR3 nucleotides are TGTGCCAGCAGTGGGGGACAGCAGACTTATGGCTACACCTTC.

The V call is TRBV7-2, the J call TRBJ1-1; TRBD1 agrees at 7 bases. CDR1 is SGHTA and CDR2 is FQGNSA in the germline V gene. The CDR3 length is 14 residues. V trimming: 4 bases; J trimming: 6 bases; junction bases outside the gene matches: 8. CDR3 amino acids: CASSSLQGSPEAFF. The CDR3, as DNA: TGTGCCAGCAGCTCCCTACAGGGGAGTCCTGAAGCTTTCTTT.

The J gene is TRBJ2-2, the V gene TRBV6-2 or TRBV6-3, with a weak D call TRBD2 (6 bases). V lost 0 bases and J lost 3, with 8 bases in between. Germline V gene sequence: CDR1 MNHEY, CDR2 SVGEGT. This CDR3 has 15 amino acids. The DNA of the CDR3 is TGTGCCAGCAGTTACTCGACGGGAGACACCGGGGAGCTGTTTTTT. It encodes CASSYSTGDTGELFF.